These T cell receptor beta chains were read from a single sample in a study of Graves' ophthalmopathy and Graves' hyperthyroidism. TCRdb independently ran MiXCR on the multiplex PCR reads; one entry per CDR3 protein. The table records 620,000 or so distinct CDR3 sequences, approximately 22% of them present only once. Sequencing was done on a sample of peripheral blood. Receptor source: a woman younger than 35 with stable Graves' hyperthyroidism. Some clones in this sample may be carry-over from other donors' samples. The CDR3 runs from the conserved cysteine through the conserved F or W. A D gene is named only where the DNA matches it firmly. Size tells how often a clone was seen (once, few, many) or the class of an expanded clone, and some rows leave it out.

v_gene	d_gene	abundance	j_gene	CDR3nt	CDR3aa
TRBV5-1	.	many	TRBJ2-5	TGCGCCAGCAGCTTAAAGTTCGGGGAGACCCAGTACTTC	CASSLKFGETQYF
TRBV5-1	.	.	TRBJ1-1	TGCGCCAGCAGCTTGGGGCCAGCTGAAGCTTTCTTT	CASSLGPAEAFF
TRBV6-1	TRBD2	.	TRBJ2-5	TGTGCCAGCAGTGATGGAGCGGGGTCCCAAGAGACCCAGTACTTC	CASSDGAGSQETQYF
TRBV5-1	TRBD2	.	TRBJ2-3	TGCGCCAGCAGGAGAGCGGGGGTTTCCGACACAGATACGCAGTATTTT	CASRRAGVSDTDTQYF
TRBV6-5	.	many	TRBJ2-5	TGTGCCAGCAGTTTGATGGGGCACTACCAAGAGACCCAGTACTTC	CASSLMGHYQETQYF
TRBV7-2	.	few	TRBJ1-3	TGTGCCAGCAGCTCCAATCGGGGCGCTGGAAACACCATATATTTT	CASSSNRGAGNTIYF
TRBV5-1	.	many	TRBJ2-5	TGCGCCAGCAGTTCCCCAGCGGAACCACAAGAGACCCAGTACTTC	CASSSPAEPQETQYF
TRBV20-1	.	many	TRBJ2-7	TGCAGTACGACAGCTAGGGGCCTCTCTGGGTCCGAGCAGTACTTC	CSTTARGLSGSEQYF
TRBV15	TRBD1	many	TRBJ2-5	TGTGCCACCAGTGACAGGGACACGGGATCTCAAGAGACCCAGTACTTC	CATSDRDTGSQETQYF
TRBV4-1	.	.	TRBJ1-3	TGCGCCAGCAGCCGATATCCGGGACGCCAATCTGGAAACACCATATATTTT	CASSRYPGRQSGNTIYF
TRBV6-4	.	.	TRBJ2-2	TGTGCCAGCTCCCCTGATGCCGACTTGACTCCCTGGGGCAACACCGGGGAGCTGTTTTTT	CASSPDADLTPWGNTGELFF
TRBV29-1	.	few	TRBJ2-5	TGCAGCGTTGAGGGGAAGGGGCAAGAGACCCAGTACTTC	CSVEGKGQETQYF
TRBV12-5	TRBD2	many	TRBJ2-7	TGTGCTAGTGGGCCCGGACTAGCGGTGACCTACGAGCAGTACTTC	CASGPGLAVTYEQYF
TRBV5-4	.	many	TRBJ1-2	TGTGCCAGCAGCTCCGGACGACAGACTTATGGCTACACCTTC	CASSSGRQTYGYTF
TRBV7-2	.	many	TRBJ2-7	TGTGCCAGCAGCATCAAGCGCCAAAGCTACGAGCAGTACTTC	CASSIKRQSYEQYF
TRBV9	TRBD1	few	TRBJ2-5	TGTGCCAGCAGCCTTGCCCCGGACAGGACCCAAGAGACCCAGTACTTC	CASSLAPDRTQETQYF
TRBV6-2/TRBV6-3	.	.	TRBJ2-5	TGTGCCAGCAGCTCGAGCCTCCAGGTGACCCAGTACTTC	CASSSSLQVTQYF
TRBV11-2	.	few	TRBJ1-1	TGTGCCAGCAGCTTAGGCCCAGGCCTCACTGAAGCTTTCTTT	CASSLGPGLTEAFF
TRBV6-5	.	many	TRBJ1-2	TGTGCCAGCAGTTACTCGCGGGGTGGCTATGGCTACACCTTC	CASSYSRGGYGYTF
TRBV6-1	TRBD2	many	TRBJ2-5	TGTGCCAGCACCCGAAGTGTAGCGGGGGACGTCGAAGAGACCCAGTACTTC	CASTRSVAGDVEETQYF
TRBV7-8	.	many	TRBJ2-7	TGTGCCAGCAGCTTAGAAGTGGCGTCCTACGAGCAGTACTTC	CASSLEVASYEQYF
TRBV6-4	TRBD2	many	TRBJ2-3	TGTGCCATCGGGAGGGACACAGATACGCAGTATTTT	CAIGRDTDTQYF
TRBV7-3	.	many	TRBJ1-5	TGTGCCAGCAACCCGGGGTCCAATCAGCCCCAGCATTTT	CASNPGSNQPQHF
TRBV20-1	.	many	TRBJ2-7	TGCAGTGCTAGAGAATTGGTTCCGGCGGGGAATACCTACGAGCAGTACTTC	CSARELVPAGNTYEQYF
TRBV6-1	.	few	TRBJ1-1	TGTGCCAGCAGTGAAGGGACAAGTATGAACACTGAAGCTTTCTTT	CASSEGTSMNTEAFF
TRBV11-2	.	many	TRBJ2-5	TGTGCCAGCAGCCTCCTCGAGCACAGGGTACACGAAGAGACCCAGTACTTC	CASSLLEHRVHEETQYF
TRBV28	.	.	TRBJ2-5	TGTGCCAGCAGTCCCCCATTTCACCAAGAGACCCAGTACTTC	CASSPPFHQETQYF
TRBV6-1	.	many	TRBJ2-4	TGTGCCAGCAGTGATAGGACAACAGGGGGAGGGTTTCAGTACTTC	CASSDRTTGGGFQYF
TRBV7-6	TRBD1	many	TRBJ1-5	TGTGCCAGCAGCAAGGGAGGGGGCAGTCAGCCCCAGCATTTT	CASSKGGGSQPQHF
TRBV5-1	.	.	TRBJ2-4	TGCGCCAGCAGCTTGGTGGGGTTAAGCATTAAGTACTTC	CASSLVGLSIKYF
TRBV12-3/TRBV12-4	TRBD1	.	TRBJ1-5	TGTGCCAGCAGTTTTAGGGTAACAGGGGGTTTTGGGCCCCAGCATTTT	CASSFRVTGGFGPQHF
TRBV9	TRBD1	many	TRBJ2-5	TGTGCCAGCAGCGGCTCACAGGGGAGCGAGACCCAGTACTTC	CASSGSQGSETQYF
TRBV24-1	TRBD1	.	TRBJ2-2	TGTGCCACCAGTGATTCTGGGACAGGGTTCGGTACCGGGGAGCTGTTTTTT	CATSDSGTGFGTGELFF
TRBV28	TRBD1	many	TRBJ2-7	TGTGCCAGCAGTACGGACAGGGGTTTAGACGAGCAGTACTTC	CASSTDRGLDEQYF
TRBV4-1	TRBD1	few	TRBJ1-1	TGCGCCAGCAGCCAGCCGGGACAGGGGGCAGAGGCTTTCTTT	CASSQPGQGAEAFF
TRBV6-1	.	.	TRBJ2-2	TGTGCCAGCGTGGGAGAGAACACCGGGGAGCTGTTTTTT	CASVGENTGELFF
TRBV28	.	many	TRBJ1-2	TGTGCCAGCAGCCTAGAGGGGGTTGGCTATGGCTACACCTTC	CASSLEGVGYGYTF
TRBV7-2	.	.	TRBJ1-3	TGTGCCAGCAGCCCAGGGAATCCTGGAAACACCATATATTTT	CASSPGNPGNTIYF
TRBV6-1	TRBD2	many	TRBJ2-5	TGTGCCAGCAGAGCCCGACTAGCGGGAGAGACCCAGTACTTC	CASRARLAGETQYF
TRBV28	.	many	TRBJ1-1	TGTGCCAGCAGGCGGGACACAATGAACACTGAAGCTTTCTTT	CASRRDTMNTEAFF
TRBV6-5	.	.	TRBJ1-1	TGTGCCAGCAGTTACTCCACGGGAAGGGTCACTGAAGCTTTCTTT	CASSYSTGRVTEAFF
TRBV18	.	.	TRBJ2-7	TGTGCCAGCTCCGACAGGAAGAAACCCTACGAGCAGTACTTC	CASSDRKKPYEQYF
TRBV5-1	TRBD2	few	TRBJ2-5	TGCGCCAGCAGCTTGGGACTAGCCCCTTACCAAGAGACCCAGTACTTC	CASSLGLAPYQETQYF
TRBV20-1	.	few	TRBJ1-1	TGCAGTGCTAGGCCGGGACCTTTGAACACTGAAGCTTTCTTT	CSARPGPLNTEAFF
TRBV7-9	.	many	TRBJ1-1	TGTGCCAGCAGCTCTAATCCAGGGAGCACTGAAGCTTTCTTT	CASSSNPGSTEAFF
TRBV6-1	TRBD1	many	TRBJ1-1	TGTGCCAGCAGTCTCTACCGGGACGGGACAGGGGACCCTGAAGCTTTCTTT	CASSLYRDGTGDPEAFF